The 20 T cell receptor beta chains below all came from one sample that was sequenced in a study of T cell responses to AZD1222 COVID-19 vaccine. This table comes from immunoSEQ multiplex PCR, and its TCRdb copy is limited to in-frame clones, with some not included. The sample has 95,000 to 110,000 clones, 88% seen once. The specimen comprised peripheral blood, sampled on day 0 of AZD1222 vaccination. These receptors were obtained from an adult in good health.

The chain employs TRBV7-9 and TRBJ1-1; D is uncertain. Germline assignment: CDR1 SEHNR and CDR2 FQNEAQ (reference sequence). The V and J ends lost 1 base and 10 bases respectively, with 10 bases between them. The CDR3 contains 12 residues. CDR3 bases: TGTGCCAGCAGCTTAGAAACGGCGGGAGCTTTCTTT. Translated, it gives CASSLETAGAFF.

The rearrangement joins TRBV21-1 to TRBJ1-6. TRBV21-1 is given as a pseudogene. This CDR3 is built from 14 residues. The CDR3 region is CASSKVGGRGPLHF. In DNA form, the CDR3 reads TGTGCCAGCAGCAAAGTAGGAGGACGAGGACCCCTCCACTTT.

The chain employs TRBV27 and TRBJ2-1; tentatively, D is TRBD1 (5 bases). CDR3 size: 14 residues. Germline CDR1 reads MNHEY; CDR2 reads SMNVEV (reference sequence). The V end was cut by 3 bases, the J end by 4 bases, with 10 bases between. CDR3 sequence (DNA): TGTGCCAGCAGTTTTGGGGCCGTTTACAATGAGCAGTTCTTC. This codes for CASSFGAVYNEQFF.

The chain couples TRBV6-5 to TRBJ1-6; 7 nucleotides match TRBD1. The V segment lost 3 bases and the J segment 5 bases; nucleotides outside the gene matches: 4. This CDR3 has 15 amino acids. CDR1 MNHEY and CDR2 SVGAGI come from the germline V gene. The CDR3 is CASSYTGTDNSPLHF. CDR3 coding DNA: TGTGCCAGCAGTTATACCGGGACAGATAATTCACCCCTCCACTTT.

This clone appeared a few times. Written as DNA, the CDR3 is TGTGCCAGCAGCGTAGATCTTTACACCGGGGAGCTGTTTTTT. Translation: CASSVDLYTGELFF. The chain combines TRBV9 with TRBJ2-2; D is ambiguous. The CDR3 is 14 residues long. Trimming left V 0 bases short and J 3 bases short, with 6 bases between. Per the germline V gene, CDR1 is SGDLS and CDR2 is YYNGEE.

V gene TRBV6-5 combines with J gene TRBJ2-2; D is undetermined. V lost 2 bases to trimming and J lost 6 bases, with 10 bases between them. The CDR3 loop spans 14 amino acids. CDR1 and CDR2 (germline): MNHEY, SVGAGI. CDR3 sequence (DNA): TGTGCCAGCAGTTACAATGGGGTGGCCGGGGAGCTGTTTTTT. It codes for CASSYNGVAGELFF.

The V and J genes are TRBV4-2 and TRBJ2-1; TRBD2 matches 7 bases. With V trimmed by 3 bases and J by 7 bases, 9 bases remained unmatched. The CDR3 runs 15 residues. CDR1 and CDR2 from the germline V gene are LGHNA and YNFKEQ. This CDR3 is CASSHSGNALNEQFF. In nucleotides, the CDR3 is TGTGCCAGCAGCCACAGCGGGAATGCTTTGAATGAGCAGTTCTTC.

This chain connects TRBV28 to TRBJ1-2; D might be TRBD1 (5 bases). The CDR3 loop spans 14 amino acids. Germline-derived CDR1 and CDR2 are MDHEN and SYDVKM. Between the trimmed V and J ends, which lost 4 bases and 4 bases, there was a span of 13 bases. The CDR3 sequence is CASSSPVGTYGYTF. CDR3 DNA: TGTGCCAGCAGTTCGCCCGTGGGGACCTATGGCTACACCTTC.

The chain links TRBV11-3 to TRBJ2-1; D gene uncertain. The CDR3 sequence is 13 residues long. The V and J ends lost 5 bases and 6 bases respectively, with 11 bases between them. CDR1 and CDR2 from the germline V gene are SGHNT and YENEEA. The CDR3 is CASSPLVGNEQFF. CDR3 DNA: TGTGCCAGCAGCCCCCTAGTTGGCAATGAGCAGTTCTTC.

V usage is TRBV7-8 and J usage is TRBJ1-6; D is uncertain. The CDR3 spans 16 residues. The V gene lost 4 bases and the J gene lost 9 bases, with 19 bases spanning the gap. Per the germline V gene, CDR1 is SGHVS and CDR2 is FQNEAQ. The CDR3 DNA reads as TGTGCCAGCAGCTCCCCGGCGGGGTATTCGGGTTCACCCCTCCACTTT. Its protein product is CASSSPAGYSGSPLHF.

The chain is built from TRBV4-2 and TRBJ2-2; TRBD2 matches at 15 bases. Germline V gene sequence: CDR1 LGHNA, CDR2 YNFKEQ. The CDR3 is 19 amino acids. J lost 3 bases, V lost 0 bases, and 5 bases had no gene match. CDR3 DNA sequence: TGTGCCAGCAGCCAAGACAGGACTAGCGGGAGGGTTGACACCGGGGAGCTGTTTTTT. Its protein is CASSQDRTSGRVDTGELFF.

V usage is TRBV5-1 and J usage is TRBJ2-5; D is uncertain. CDR3 length equals 14 residues. Germline CDR1 and CDR2: SGHRS and YFSETQ. With 0 bases removed from V and 2 bases from J, the gap between germline ends came to 8 bases. The CDR3 loop is CASSLANKQETQYF. The CDR3 DNA reads as TGCGCCAGCAGCTTGGCCAACAAGCAAGAGACCCAGTACTTC.

This clone was seen only a few times. V usage is TRBV18 and J usage is TRBJ2-7, with 9 bases lining up with TRBD1. The CDR3 totals 16 residues. Germline lookup yields CDR1 KGHSH and CDR2 LQKENI. V lost 3 bases, J lost 4 bases, and 10 bases stayed unmatched. The CDR3 region has the DNA TGTGCCAGCTCACCGCCCCCTGGGACAGGGAGGTACGAGCAGTACTTC. Translation gives CASSPPPGTGRYEQYF.

The chain has TRBV18 and TRBJ1-5; D gene uncertain. Trimming removed 6 bases from V and 6 bases from J, with 9 bases in between. The CDR3 has 12 amino acids. Germline assignment: CDR1 KGHSH and CDR2 LQKENI. The CDR3: CASSLDTQPQHF. CDR3 bases: TGTGCCAGCTCTCTCGACACTCAGCCCCAGCATTTT.

With respect to this clone: Mismatch with germline at one junction end may stem from a read error. V and J are TRBV6-1 and TRBJ1-5, with TRBD1 matching over 7 bases. Germline V gene sequence: CDR1 MNHNS, CDR2 SASEGT. The CDR3 runs to 14 residues. CDR3 residues: CAGRTGYSNQPQHF. The CDR3 coding sequence is TGTGCCGGCAGGACAGGCTATAGCAATCAGCCCCAGCATTTT.

The chain recombines TRBV10-3 with TRBJ2-5; tentatively, D is TRBD2 (5 bases). V gave up 10 bases and J gave up 4 bases, with 13 bases separating them. The CDR3 length is 12 residues. Germline lookup yields CDR1 ENHRY and CDR2 SYGVKD. The chain's CDR3 is CATSGKGETQYF. The CDR3 coding sequence is TGTGCCACCTCGGGGAAGGGAGAGACCCAGTACTTC.

The genes are TRBV7-8 and TRBJ1-2; 10 nucleotides match TRBD1. This CDR3 has 15 residues. Germline lookup yields CDR1 SGHVS and CDR2 FQNEAQ. V was pared by 5 bases and J by 4 bases, with 7 bases of the junction left unmatched. The chain's CDR3 is CASSRGTGAVYGYTF. The CDR3 DNA reads TGTGCCAGCAGCCGAGGGACAGGGGCCGTCTATGGCTACACCTTC.

This clone was detected only a few times. The chain links TRBV5-4 to TRBJ1-1; unclear D gene. Germline assignment: CDR1 SGHNT and CDR2 YYREEE (reference sequence). This CDR3 comprises 12 residues. The V end was cut by 2 bases, the J end by 5 bases, with 7 bases between. CDR3 sequence: CASSFVGTEAFF. The CDR3 DNA sequence: TGTGCCAGCAGCTTCGTTGGGACTGAAGCTTTCTTT.

V is TRBV7-2 and J is TRBJ1-5; 8 positions match TRBD1. V trimming: 6 bases; J trimming: 4 bases; junction bases outside the gene matches: 11. Germline values: CDR1 SGHTA, CDR2 FQGNSA. The CDR3 length is 16 residues. The CDR3, as DNA: TGTGCCAGCAGTTTGACCGGGACAGGTCGAAATCAGCCCCAGCATTTT. Its protein is CASSLTGTGRNQPQHF. The whole variable domain, remainder taken from reference TRBV7-2 and TRBJ1-5, is GAGVSQSPSNKVTEKGKDVELRCDPISGHTALYWYRQSLGQGLEFLIYFQGNSAPDKSGLPSDRFSAERTGGSVSTLTIQRTQQEDSAVYLCASSLTGTGRNQPQHFGDGTRLSIL.

V is TRBV9 and J is TRBJ2-5, with 10 bases identical to TRBD2. Per germline, CDR1 SGDLS and CDR2 YYNGEE. The CDR3 covers 16 residues. The ends lost 0 bases at V and 4 bases at J; junction bases unmatched: 6. This chain's CDR3 is CASSVAPSGGGETQYF. The DNA for the CDR3 is TGTGCCAGCAGCGTAGCTCCTAGCGGGGGTGGAGAGACCCAGTACTTC.